These 28 T cell receptor beta chains share one sample of origin, sequenced in a study of OX40 agonist ivuxolimab in advanced cancers. Sequenced by immunoSEQ multiplex PCR; TCRdb stores in-frame clones only, minus some. The sample carries 65,000 to 95,000 clones, roughly 84% recorded once. Sequencing used CD4+ or CD8+ T cells sorted from blood, obtained in a trial of the OX40 agonist ivuxolimab. Receptor source: an adult with an advanced solid tumor such as melanoma, head and neck, liver or kidney cancer.

The chain employs TRBV21-1 and TRBJ2-1; TRBD1, the table's D call, was not compared with the DNA. TRBV21-1 is described as a pseudogene. There are 20 residues in the CDR3. CDR3 DNA sequence: TGTGCCAGCAGCCGGCAACCGGGACAGGGGAATCATAGGGTAAACAATGAGCAGTTCTTC. Translated: CASSRQPGQGNHRVNNEQFF.

The chain combines TRBV6-5 with TRBJ1-2, with 8 bases lining up with TRBD1. Germline assignment: CDR1 MNHEY and CDR2 SVGAGI. J was trimmed by 2 bases and V by 11 bases; bases with no gene match: 10. The CDR3 sequence is 14 residues long. The CDR3 DNA sequence: TGTGCCGCCGTCTCGGCAGGGGGCAACTATGGCTACACCTTC. Its translation is CAAVSAGGNYGYTF.

This clone appeared once. The rearrangement uses TRBV9 and TRBJ2-2; D perhaps matches TRBD1 (6 bases). The V end lost 4 bases, the J end lost 1 base, and 14 bases lay between the germline ends. Germline assignment: CDR1 SGDLS and CDR2 YYNGEE. This CDR3 is built from 16 residues. The DNA for the CDR3 is TGTGCCAGCAGCCTGGGGCAGGGGTGGAACACCGGGGAGCTGTTTTTT. Its protein is CASSLGQGWNTGELFF.

This chain uses TRBV29-1 with TRBJ2-1, with TRBD1 identical over 7 bases. CDR3 length equals 14 residues. The V gene end was trimmed by 5 bases and the J gene end by 1 base; junction bases not matched to a gene: 5. CDR1 SQVTM and CDR2 ANQGSEA come from the germline V gene. CDR3 protein: CSVLLTGSYNEQFF. The DNA for the CDR3 is TGCAGCGTTCTGCTGACAGGGTCCTACAATGAGCAGTTCTTC.

The chain combines TRBV7-2 with TRBJ2-2, with a possible D match to TRBD2 (6 bases). Trimming stripped 5 bases from V and 5 bases from J, with 24 bases between. This CDR3 comprises 18 residues. Per the germline V gene, CDR1 is SGHTA and CDR2 is FQGNSA. The CDR3 reads CASSKRTMGIVWTGELFF. Here the CDR3 DNA reads TGTGCCAGCAGCAAGCGGACTATGGGGATAGTATGGACCGGGGAGCTGTTTTTT.

The chain employs TRBV29-1 and TRBJ1-1, with D hard to call. With 4 bases removed from V and 5 bases from J, the gap between germline ends came to 8 bases. CDR3 length: 11 residues. Per germline, CDR1 SQVTM and CDR2 ANQGSEA. CDR3 in DNA: TGCAGCGTTGGTTCGGGAACTGAAGCTTTCTTT. This codes for CSVGSGTEAFF. Full variable domain (outside the CDR3, taken from reference TRBV29-1 and TRBJ1-1): SAVISQKPSRDICQRGTSLTIQCQVDSQVTMMFWYRQQPGQSLTLIATANQGSEATYESGFVIDKFPISRPNLTFSTLTVSNMSPEDSSIYLCSVGSGTEAFFGQGTRLTVV.

The chain carries TRBV2 and TRBJ2-2; a possible D gene is TRBD2 (7 bases). V was cut by 6 bases and J by 2 bases, with 10 bases left in between. In germline, CDR1 is SNHLY, CDR2 FYNNEI. The CDR3 contains 14 residues. Here the CDR3 DNA reads TGTGCCAGCAGGGGGGGGCACAACACCGGGGAGCTGTTTTTT. Its protein is CASRGGHNTGELFF.

The chain employs TRBV6-1 and TRBJ1-5; 8 nucleotides line up with TRBD1. Germline CDR1 and CDR2: MNHNS and SASEGT. The CDR3 is 14 residues long. With 6 bases clipped from V and 3 bases from J, the junction kept 4 bases outside the gene matches. Written as DNA, the CDR3 is TGTGCCAGCAGGGTGACAGGGGTCAATCAGCCCCAGCATTTT. This translates into CASRVTGVNQPQHF.

The gene calls are TRBV2 and TRBJ2-1; D is unclear. Trimming cost V 8 bases and J 8 bases, with 19 bases left between them. The CDR3 totals 14 residues. CDR1 and CDR2 (germline): SNHLY, FYNNEI. CDR3 bases: TGTGCCAGCCAACCAAGTTACGTTAGGGATGAGCAGTTCTTC. Residues: CASQPSYVRDEQFF.

The chain carries TRBV6-5 and TRBJ2-7; the D is unclear. CDR1 and CDR2 (germline): MNHEY, SVGAGI. The CDR3 contains 14 residues. V was clipped by 5 bases and J by 2 bases, with 13 bases between them. CDR3 region: CASSGLVQTYEQYF. CDR3 DNA sequence: TGTGCCAGCAGTGGGCTCGTACAGACCTACGAGCAGTACTTC.

V gene TRBV6-4 combines with J gene TRBJ2-7, with 10 nucleotides matching TRBD1. The CDR3 consists of 13 residues. CDR1 and CDR2 (germline): MRHNA, SNTAGT. V gave up 6 bases and J gave up 4 bases; unmatched junction bases: 3. CDR3 nucleotides: TGTGCCAGCAGCCGGGACAGGGGATACGAGCAGTACTTC. It yields the protein CASSRDRGYEQYF.

V is TRBV11-2 and J is TRBJ1-1; D possibly corresponds to TRBD1 (6 bases). Germline V gene sequence: CDR1 SGHAT, CDR2 FQNNGV. This CDR3 region has 18 residues. V lost 6 bases, J lost 0 bases, and 23 bases lay in between. The CDR3 DNA is TGTGCCAGCAGACCCATCGACAGGCTGAACACCATGAACACTGAAGCTTTCTTT. It translates to CASRPIDRLNTMNTEAFF.

The J gene is TRBJ1-2, the V gene TRBV6-1; D call uncertain. Trimming took off 8 bases at V and 4 bases at J, with 8 bases between the two ends. The CDR3 runs to 11 residues. Germline CDR1 and CDR2: MNHNS and SASEGT. In nucleotides, the CDR3 is TGTGCCAGCGGGAGGGTCTATGGCTACACCTTC. Protein product: CASGRVYGYTF.

The chain carries TRBV25-1 and TRBJ2-1; TRBD2 matches 9 bases. CDR1 is MGHDK, CDR2 SYGVNS, per germline. The length of the CDR3 is 18 residues. The J segment lost 8 bases and the V segment lost 4 bases, leaving 18 bases of the junction unmatched. The CDR3: CASSGRTVRSGGLYEQFF. CDR3 DNA sequence: TGTGCCAGCAGTGGCCGGACGGTTCGAAGCGGGGGGTTGTATGAGCAGTTCTTC. The variable domain in full, with the rest retrieved from reference TRBV25-1 and TRBJ2-1, is EADIYQTPRYLVIGTGKKITLECSQTMGHDKMYWYQQDPGMELHLIHYSYGVNSTEKGDLSSESTVSRIRTEHFPLTLESARPSHTSQYLCASSGRTVRSGGLYEQFFGPGTRLTVL.

V gene TRBV18 combines with J gene TRBJ2-7; possibly TRBD2 for D (6 bases). CDR3 length: 15 residues. Germline V CDR1 and CDR2: KGHSH, LQKENI. V lost 1 base and J lost 3, with 13 bases in between. The CDR3 sequence: CASSPRKGTGYEQYF. The CDR3 DNA is TGTGCCAGCTCACCACGGAAAGGGACTGGCTACGAGCAGTACTTC.

The chain joins TRBV7-2 to TRBJ1-4; 7 bases fit TRBD1. After removal of 5 bases from V and 1 base from J, the junction contained 4 bases not matched to a gene. The CDR3 has 15 amino acids. CDR1 and CDR2 (germline): SGHTA, FQGNSA. In DNA form, the CDR3 reads TGTGCCAGCAGCACGCAGGGGGGAACTAATGAAAAACTGTTTTTT. Translating it yields CASSTQGGTNEKLFF.

The chain combines TRBV4-2 with TRBJ2-2, with 9 nucleotides matching TRBD2. The CDR3 is 22 amino acids. Germline assignment: CDR1 LGHNA and CDR2 YNFKEQ. V gave up 2 bases and J gave up 5 bases; unmatched junction bases: 24. The CDR3 bases are TGTGCCAGCAGCCAAAAATCCGTTATTCTAGCGGGGACTTTTCTGGATACCGGGGAGCTGTTTTTT. This gives the protein CASSQKSVILAGTFLDTGELFF.

This chain uses TRBV7-2 with TRBJ2-5; perhaps TRBD2 as D (6 bases). Germline CDR1 SGHTA, CDR2 FQGNSA. This CDR3 is built from 14 residues. The V end was cut by 1 base, the J end by 5 bases, with 11 bases between. Written as DNA, the CDR3 is TGTGCCAGCAGCTTAGTCGGGAGCTATGAGACCCAGTACTTC. This translates into CASSLVGSYETQYF.

The chain joins TRBV6-1 to TRBJ2-7, with D tentatively TRBD1 or TRBD2 (5 bases each). Trimming cost V 5 bases and J 7 bases, with 9 bases left between them. The CDR3 contains 11 residues. Germline values: CDR1 MNHNS, CDR2 SASEGT. CDR3 DNA: TGTGCCAGCAGTTACAGGAGGGAGCAGTACTTC. It is translated as CASSYRREQYF.

The CDR3 loop reads CSVSGLAGALSSYEQYF. The CDR3 DNA reads TGCAGCGTCTCCGGTCTAGCGGGGGCCCTAAGCTCCTACGAGCAGTACTTC. V and J are TRBV29-1 and TRBJ2-7; the match to TRBD2 covers 10 bases. This CDR3 is 17 amino acids long. Germline V gene data show CDR1 as SQVTM and CDR2 as ANQGSEA. V was clipped by 6 bases and J by 0 bases; unmatched bases: 14.

The chain joins TRBV7-8 to TRBJ2-7; D is possibly TRBD1 (6 bases). CDR1 and CDR2 from the germline V gene are SGHVS and FQNEAQ. V lost 5 bases and J lost 4, with 24 bases in between. This CDR3 is 17 amino acids long. The CDR3 DNA reads as TGTGCCAGCAGCCCCCTTTGGGACATTCGAACTCCGTACGAGCAGTACTTC. Protein product: CASSPLWDIRTPYEQYF.

CDR3 coding DNA: TGTGCCAGCAGTTTACGGCAGCCGGCAAATGGCTACACCTTC. Translation gives CASSLRQPANGYTF. The chain is built from TRBV27 and TRBJ1-2; D remains unclear. Germline CDR1 is MNHEY and CDR2 is SMNVEV (reference sequence). The CDR3 extends over 14 amino acids. Trimming left V 2 bases short and J 6 bases short, with 13 bases between.

The V and J genes are TRBV30 and TRBJ1-3; TRBD1 aligns across 11 bases. J gave up 0 bases and V 5 bases, and 9 bases lay outside the gene matches. The germline CDR1 and CDR2 sequences are GTSNPN and SVGIG (reference sequence). The CDR3 totals 17 residues. CDR3 sequence: CAWGQGALPFSGNTIYF. In nucleotides, the CDR3 is TGTGCCTGGGGACAGGGGGCCCTCCCCTTCTCTGGAAACACCATATATTTT.

The chain recombines TRBV6-5 with TRBJ1-5; TRBD1 agrees at 12 bases. With V trimmed by 2 bases and J by 5 bases, 4 bases remained unmatched. The CDR3 covers 16 residues. The germline CDR1 and CDR2 sequences are MNHEY and SVGAGI. The CDR3 spells CASSYLGTGGDQPQHF. CDR3 nucleotide sequence: TGTGCCAGCAGTTACCTGGGGACAGGGGGCGATCAGCCCCAGCATTTT.

The genes are TRBV19 and TRBJ1-5; no reliable D call. In germline, CDR1 is LNHDA, CDR2 SQIVND (reference sequence). This CDR3 has 14 residues. Trimming shortened V by 2 bases and J by 4 bases, and 9 bases separated the two germline ends. CDR3 sequence: CASSIQSFNQPQHF. CDR3 in DNA: TGTGCCAGTAGTATACAGAGTTTTAATCAGCCCCAGCATTTT.

To note about this clone: A junction boundary mismatches the germline segment, possibly from a read error. The V and J genes are TRBV5-1 and TRBJ1-1, with D tentatively TRBD1 (5 bases). There are 12 residues in the CDR3. Germline loops: CDR1 SGHRS, CDR2 YFSETQ. CDR3 DNA sequence: TGCGCCAGTAGCTCGGGACCGGGTGAAGCTTTCTTT. As protein: CASSSGPGEAFF.

The V and J genes are TRBV6-5 and TRBJ1-2, with TRBD1 matching 7 bases. CDR1 and CDR2 (germline): MNHEY, SVGAGI. The CDR3 sequence is 14 residues long. V lost 4 bases, J lost 8 bases, and 10 bases stayed unmatched. This CDR3 reads CASSFKGARLGYTF. The CDR3 coding sequence is TGTGCCAGCAGTTTTAAGGGGGCGCGTCTGGGCTACACCTTC.

The chain recombines TRBV11-2 with TRBJ2-7, with TRBD1 matching over 8 bases. Per the germline V gene, CDR1 is SGHAT and CDR2 is FQNNGV. The CDR3 has 16 residues. With 1 base clipped from V and 3 bases from J, the junction kept 8 bases outside the gene matches. The DNA of the CDR3 is TGTGCCAGCAGCTTAGCAGGGGGCATACGGGGCTACGAGCAGTACTTC. As protein: CASSLAGGIRGYEQYF.